The 22 T cell receptor beta chains below were found in one sample sequenced in a study of Tregs in tolerant kidney transplant recipients. The method was immunoSEQ multiplex PCR; TCRdb's version includes in-frame clones alone and lacks a portion of them. Of approximately 60,000 clones listed, more than 70% are singletons. The sequenced material came from CD4+ T cells from blood. Receptor source: a human donor in good health.

V gene TRBV7-2 combines with J gene TRBJ2-5; D is possibly TRBD2 (6 bases). Germline V gene lookup returns CDR1 SGHTA and CDR2 FQGNSA. V gave up 8 bases and J gave up 4 bases, with 23 bases separating them. This CDR3 is built from 16 residues. The CDR3 here is CASQLWRGLNRETQYF. Here the CDR3 DNA reads TGTGCCAGCCAACTTTGGCGGGGCCTAAATCGAGAGACCCAGTACTTC.

Only one count was recorded for this clone. This chain connects TRBV7-9 to TRBJ2-7, with D possibly matching TRBD1 (5 bases). The CDR3 is 12 amino acids. V was shortened by 5 bases and J by 3 bases, with 8 bases between the two germline ends. Per the germline V gene, CDR1 is SEHNR and CDR2 is FQNEAQ (reference sequence). This CDR3 is CASSPTGYEQYF. The DNA of the CDR3 is TGTGCCAGCAGCCCTACAGGCTACGAGCAGTACTTC.

The DNA for the CDR3 is TGTGCCAGCAGCTTAGCGGGATTCAGGGACACTGAAGCTTTCTTT. Its protein is CASSLAGFRDTEAFF. The chain has TRBV11-1 and TRBJ1-1, with D possibly TRBD1 on 5 matching bases. The germline V gene encodes CDR1 SGHAT and CDR2 FQDESV (reference sequence). This CDR3 contains 15 residues. V was trimmed by 0 bases and J by 3 bases, leaving 11 bases between them.

This sequence joins TRBV4-1 and TRBJ2-3, with D unresolved. CDR3 length: 11 residues. Trimming took off 1 base at V and 15 bases at J, with 11 bases between the two ends. Germline-derived CDR1 and CDR2 are MGHRA and YSYEKL. DNA of the CDR3: TGCGCCAGCAGCCAAGCTGGTTGGGTATATTTT. Translating gives CASSQAGWVYF.

This chain connects TRBV19 to TRBJ1-2, with D maybe TRBD1 (5 bases). The CDR3 is 14 amino acids. CDR1 LNHDA and CDR2 SQIVND come from the germline V gene (reference sequence). V lost 4 bases to trimming and J lost 7 bases, with 16 bases between them. CDR3 amino acids: CASSRGRDWSGYTF. The CDR3 DNA is TGTGCCAGTAGTAGGGGTCGGGACTGGTCTGGCTACACCTTC.

The chain recombines TRBV29-1 with TRBJ1-2; D not certain. In germline, CDR1 is SQVTM, CDR2 ANQGSEA. Trimming removed 1 base from V and 3 bases from J, with 21 bases in between. The CDR3 is made up of 17 amino acids. CDR3 in DNA: TGCAGCGTTGAAGCCCCATTGGGGTGGGGTGCTGACTATGGCTACACCTTC. Its translation is CSVEAPLGWGADYGYTF.

V gene TRBV7-9 combines with J gene TRBJ2-1; TRBD2 agrees at 7 bases. Germline assignment: CDR1 SEHNR and CDR2 FQNEAQ (reference sequence). The V gene end was trimmed by 2 bases and the J gene end by 7 bases; junction bases not matched to a gene: 11. The CDR3 sequence is 16 residues long. CDR3 region: CASSLPVLAKGNEQFF. CDR3 DNA: TGTGCCAGCAGCTTACCGGTACTAGCGAAAGGTAATGAGCAGTTCTTC.

The chain recombines TRBV10-3 with TRBJ2-3; TRBD1 aligns across 9 bases. The CDR3 spans 16 residues. The germline gives CDR1 ENHRY, CDR2 SYGVKD. Trimming at V came to 4 bases and at J to 1 base, leaving 6 bases not matched to a gene. CDR3 residues: CAISAGTGSRTDTQYF. The CDR3 DNA reads TGTGCCATCAGTGCCGGGACAGGGAGTCGCACAGATACGCAGTATTTT.

The gene calls are TRBV5-4 and TRBJ2-7; 10 bases match TRBD2. Per the germline V gene, CDR1 is SGHNT and CDR2 is YYREEE (reference sequence). This CDR3 is built from 17 residues. V gave up 1 base and J gave up 2 bases; unmatched junction bases: 9. The CDR3 DNA reads as TGTGCCAGCAGCTTGCGGCTAGCGGGGGCCGTCCCCTACGAGCAGTACTTC. It yields the protein CASSLRLAGAVPYEQYF.

The chain uses TRBV27 and TRBJ1-1; 7 nucleotides align to TRBD1. The junction had 13 bases not matched to a gene; V was cut back by 5 bases and J by 1 base. Germline values: CDR1 MNHEY, CDR2 SMNVEV (reference sequence). CDR3 length: 17 amino acids. CDR3 loop: CASSHRTGGATNTEAFF. The CDR3 coding sequence is TGTGCCAGCAGTCACAGGACAGGTGGGGCCACGAACACTGAAGCTTTCTTT.

This clone was detected only once. The chain joins TRBV25-1 to TRBJ1-1; weak D call: TRBD1 (6 bases). CDR1 and CDR2 from the germline V gene are MGHDK and SYGVNS. Trimming removed 6 bases from V and 10 bases from J, with 18 bases in between. This CDR3 is built from 13 residues. CDR3 nucleotide sequence: TGTGCCAGCAGGGGGACATACTTGGGTGGAGCTTTCTTT. This codes for CASRGTYLGGAFF.

The chain recombines TRBV7-9 with TRBJ1-2; the D gene is possibly TRBD1 (6 bases). Germline loops: CDR1 SEHNR, CDR2 FQNEAQ (reference sequence). There are 14 residues in the CDR3. The V end was cut by 5 bases, the J end by 5 bases, with 15 bases between. The CDR3 is CASSPDSLGYGYTF. CDR3 DNA: TGTGCCAGCAGCCCGGACAGCCTTGGATATGGCTACACCTTC.

This chain joins TRBV6-1 and TRBJ2-4; 9 bases fit TRBD1. The V gene end was trimmed by 5 bases and the J gene end by 6 bases; junction bases not matched to a gene: 8. The CDR3 is 15 residues long. Germline V CDR1 and CDR2: MNHNS, SASEGT. The CDR3 sequence: CASSSTGGRLNIQYF. DNA for the CDR3: TGTGCCAGCAGTTCCACAGGGGGCAGGTTAAACATTCAGTACTTC.

The CDR3 region has the DNA TGTGCCAGCAGTAGGACAGCCGATACTGAAGCTTTCTTT. This encodes CASSRTADTEAFF. The chain employs TRBV6-5 and TRBJ1-1; a weak D match, TRBD1 (6 bases). Trimming pared 5 bases from V and 5 bases from J, leaving 12 bases between. The CDR3 spans 13 residues. CDR1 is MNHEY, CDR2 SVGAGI, per germline.

This clone was found once. The chain joins TRBV13 to TRBJ1-1, with D perhaps matching TRBD1 (6 bases). V gave up 4 bases and J gave up 11 bases, with 20 bases separating them. CDR3 length: 14 residues. The germline V gene has CDR1 PRHDT and CDR2 FYEKMQ (reference sequence). The CDR3 bases are TGTGCCAGCAGCTCCCCGGGCGGGGGCTGGGTCGCTTTCTTT. Protein sequence: CASSSPGGGWVAFF.

The CDR3 here is CRGRENTEAFF. The CDR3 DNA follows: TGCAGGGGGAGGGAGAACACTGAAGCTTTCTTT. The chain couples TRBV20-1 to TRBJ1-1; the D is unclear. The CDR3 runs to 11 residues. Germline values: CDR1 DFQATT, CDR2 SNEGSKA (reference sequence).

This chain links TRBV6-1 with TRBJ1-5; no definite D call. V was shortened by 4 bases and J by 7 bases, with 11 bases between the two germline ends. In germline, CDR1 is MNHNS, CDR2 SASEGT. CDR3 length: 13 residues. This chain's CDR3 is CASSAAAFQPQHF. As DNA, the CDR3 is TGTGCCAGCAGTGCGGCAGCCTTCCAGCCCCAGCATTTT.

This clone was seen more than once but under ten times. This rearrangement joins TRBV5-8 to TRBJ2-1, with 13 bases aligning to TRBD2. Germline V gene lookup returns CDR1 SGHTS and CDR2 YDEGEE. The ends lost 5 bases at V and 7 bases at J; junction bases unmatched: 9. This CDR3 has 16 residues. The DNA for the CDR3 is TGTGCCAGCAGTTGGACTAGCGGGGGAATCGGGAATGAGCAGTTCTTC. It yields the protein CASSWTSGGIGNEQFF.

CDR3 in DNA: TGCGCCAGCAGCTACGGACTAGCTGATAGCACAGATACGCAGTATTTT. It specifies CASSYGLADSTDTQYF. The chain uses TRBV5-1 and TRBJ2-3, with TRBD2 identical over 8 bases. V lost 3 bases to trimming and J lost 0 bases; unmatched junction nucleotides: 6. This CDR3 is 16 amino acids long. CDR1 SGHRS and CDR2 YFSETQ come from the germline V gene.

The chain is built from TRBV7-2 and TRBJ2-1; 7 bases line up with TRBD2. V lost 5 bases to trimming and J lost 9 bases; unmatched junction nucleotides: 13. CDR3 length: 15 residues. Germline loops: CDR1 SGHTA, CDR2 FQGNSA. In nucleotides, the CDR3 is TGTGCCAGCAGCCCCGCCCGGGGAGGGTCCGGTGAGCAGTTCTTC. This translates into CASSPARGGSGEQFF.

The rearrangement joins TRBV4-1 to TRBJ2-2, with D tentatively TRBD1 (5 bases). CDR1 and CDR2 from the germline V gene are MGHRA and YSYEKL. This CDR3 has 17 amino acids. V was clipped by 0 bases and J by 5 bases, with 16 bases between them. The DNA for the CDR3 is TGCGCCAGCAGCCAAGACCCCGCAATCAAGGGGACCGGGGAGCTGTTTTTT. Amino acids: CASSQDPAIKGTGELFF.

This clone was seen a few times. The chain employs TRBV6-5 and TRBJ2-7, with D possibly matching TRBD2 (5 bases). V shed 5 bases and J shed 5 bases, with 13 bases lying between them. CDR1 is MNHEY, CDR2 SVGAGI, per germline. The CDR3 consists of 13 residues. The CDR3 spells CASSETIGHEQYF. CDR3 nucleotide sequence: TGTGCCAGCAGTGAGACTATAGGCCACGAGCAGTACTTC.